These 11 T cell receptor beta chains share one sample of origin, sequenced in a study of T-cell reconstitution after alpha-beta-depleted transplantation in children. This sample's TCRbeta library carried unique molecular identifier barcodes. A single record per CDR3 protein comes from TCRdb applying MiXCR to the PCR reads. The sample holds around 380,000 distinct CDR3 sequences; 9.5% to 13% are singletons and the top ten take 5% to 6.5%. Sequenced material: PBMCs from the stem cell graft donor, taken from the stem cell graft. These receptors were taken from a human donor who donated a stem cell graft to a child with acute myeloid leukemia.

This sequence joins TRBV7-6 and TRBJ2-3; 8 bases are a match to TRBD2. The CDR3 extends over 19 amino acids. The germline gives CDR1 SGHVS, CDR2 FNYEAQ. The J segment lost 4 bases and the V segment lost 4 bases, leaving 19 bases of the junction unmatched. The CDR3 DNA reads as TGTGCCAGCAGCTCCCGGGGAGCGGGAGTCCATCGGGGGGCAGATACGCAGTATTTT. This encodes CASSSRGAGVHRGADTQYF.

V usage is TRBV6-6 and J usage is TRBJ2-1; D is perhaps TRBD2 (5 bases). This CDR3 contains 13 residues. With 6 bases removed from V and 4 bases from J, the gap between germline ends came to 10 bases. CDR1 is MNHNY, CDR2 SVGAGI, per germline (reference sequence). CDR3 protein: CASSPTRYNEQFF. The CDR3 nucleotides are TGTGCCAGCAGCCCTACTAGGTACAATGAGCAGTTCTTC.

The rearrangement uses TRBV11-2 and TRBJ2-5, with D possibly called TRBD1 or TRBD2 (5 bases each). Trimming stripped 0 bases from V and 1 base from J, with 9 bases between. The CDR3 spans 15 residues. The germline V gene encodes CDR1 SGHAT and CDR2 FQNNGV. CDR3 region: CASSLEGETQETQYF. The CDR3 DNA reads TGTGCCAGCAGCTTAGAGGGGGAGACCCAAGAGACCCAGTACTTC.

The rearrangement links TRBV9 to TRBJ2-5; tentatively, D is TRBD2 (6 bases). The CDR3 is 13 residues long. Per germline, CDR1 SGDLS and CDR2 YYNGEE. Trimming stripped 3 bases from V and 5 bases from J, with 11 bases between. CDR3 sequence reads: CASSECGVETQYF. The CDR3, as DNA: TGTGCCAGCAGCGAGTGCGGGGTGGAGACCCAGTACTTC.

This clonotype was counted ten times or more. An end of the junction differs from the germline gene, which may be a read error. The gene calls are TRBV9 and TRBJ1-1; 8 nucleotides match TRBD1. CDR1 and CDR2 (germline): SGDLS, YYNGEE. This CDR3 has 14 residues. CDR3 nucleotide sequence: TGCGCCAGCAGCGCTGGGACAGGCAACACTGAAGCTTTCTTT. This encodes CASSAGTGNTEAFF.

This clonotype was observed a handful of times. This CDR3 is CSVEKGLGSNHEQYF. CDR3 DNA sequence: TGCAGCGTTGAGAAGGGACTAGGATCCAATCACGAGCAGTACTTC. The chain is built from TRBV29-1 and TRBJ2-7; 8 bases agree with TRBD2. Germline lookup yields CDR1 SQVTM and CDR2 ANQGSEA. The CDR3 extends over 15 amino acids. V trimming: 3 bases; J trimming: 5 bases; junction bases outside the gene matches: 12.

The rearrangement links TRBV20-1 to TRBJ1-5; D might be TRBD1 (5 bases). CDR3 length: 15 amino acids. Germline-derived CDR1 and CDR2 are DFQATT and SNEGSKA (reference sequence). V was cut by 0 bases and J by 0 bases, with 9 bases left in between. The CDR3 sequence is CSARDLGRSNQPQHF. The CDR3 coding sequence is TGCAGTGCTAGAGATCTGGGACGTAGCAATCAGCCCCAGCATTTT.

The chain carries TRBV6-2 or TRBV6-3 and TRBJ1-1; TRBD1 matches at 7 bases. Germline loops: CDR1 MNHEY, CDR2 SVGEGT. Unmatched junction bases numbered 6, after V lost 4 bases and J lost 4 bases. The CDR3 runs 14 residues. The CDR3 DNA is TGTGCCAGCAGTTCCCAAAGGGGGCCCACTGAAGCTTTCTTT. Its translation is CASSSQRGPTEAFF.

The chain links TRBV6-5 to TRBJ2-1, with 9 bases identical to TRBD2. Per the germline V gene, CDR1 is MNHEY and CDR2 is SVGAGI. The length of the CDR3 is 16 residues. V lost 0 bases, J lost 8 bases, and 8 bases stayed unmatched. CDR3 amino acids: CASSYSRLAEGYEQFF. DNA for the CDR3: TGTGCCAGCAGTTACTCCAGACTAGCGGAGGGCTATGAGCAGTTCTTC.

As concerns this clonotype: One end of the junction fails to match germline, which may point to a read error. The chain employs TRBV29-1 and TRBJ2-5; D perhaps matches TRBD1 (5 bases). CDR3 length: 11 residues. Germline assignment: CDR1 SQVTM and CDR2 ANQGSEA. The CDR3 DNA sequence: TGCAGCGTTGATAGGGGTGAGACCCACTACTTC. Protein product: CSVDRGETHYF. Looking up the rest from reference TRBV29-1 and TRBJ2-5 gives the full variable domain: SAVISQKPSRDICQRGTSLTIQCQVDSQVTMMFWYRQQPGQSLTLIATANQGSEATYESGFVIDKFPISRPNLTFSTLTVSNMSPEDSSIYLCSVDRGETHYFGPGTRLLVL.

This clonotype was found many times. The V gene is TRBV7-8, the J gene TRBJ2-3, with a weak D call TRBD2 (6 bases). CDR3 length equals 16 residues. The V end lost 5 bases, the J end lost 3 bases, and 18 bases lay between the germline ends. Germline assignment: CDR1 SGHVS and CDR2 FQNEAQ. The DNA of the CDR3 is TGTGCCAGCAGCCCCCGGGGGAGCGGGTATACAGATACGCAGTATTTT. This translates into CASSPRGSGYTDTQYF.